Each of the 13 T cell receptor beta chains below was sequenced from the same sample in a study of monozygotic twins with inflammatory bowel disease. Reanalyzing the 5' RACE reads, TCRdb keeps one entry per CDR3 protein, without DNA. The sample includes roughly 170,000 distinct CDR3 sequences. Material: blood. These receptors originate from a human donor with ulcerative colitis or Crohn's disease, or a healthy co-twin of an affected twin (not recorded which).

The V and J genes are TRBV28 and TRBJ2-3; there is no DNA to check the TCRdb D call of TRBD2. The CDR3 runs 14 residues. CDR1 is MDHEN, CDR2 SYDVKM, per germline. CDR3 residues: CASSPTPRGDTQYF.

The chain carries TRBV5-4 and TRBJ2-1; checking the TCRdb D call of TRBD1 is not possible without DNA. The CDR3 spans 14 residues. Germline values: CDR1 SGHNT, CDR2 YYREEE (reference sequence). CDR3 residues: CASSLPQQGAIKFF.

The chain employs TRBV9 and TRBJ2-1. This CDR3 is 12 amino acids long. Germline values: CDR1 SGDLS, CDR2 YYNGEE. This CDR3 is CASSVRQNEQFF.

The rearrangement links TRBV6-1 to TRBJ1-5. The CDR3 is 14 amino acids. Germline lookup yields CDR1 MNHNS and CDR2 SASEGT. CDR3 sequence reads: CATRRGGSNQPQHF.

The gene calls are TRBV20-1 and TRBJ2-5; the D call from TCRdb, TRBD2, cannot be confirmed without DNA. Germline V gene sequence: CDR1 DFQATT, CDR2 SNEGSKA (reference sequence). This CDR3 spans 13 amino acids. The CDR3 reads CSAPGLAAETQYF.

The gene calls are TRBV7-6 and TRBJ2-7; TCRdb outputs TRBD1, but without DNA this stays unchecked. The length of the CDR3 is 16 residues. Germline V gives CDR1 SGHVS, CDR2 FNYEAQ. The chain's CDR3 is CASSSPTGFNSYEQYF.

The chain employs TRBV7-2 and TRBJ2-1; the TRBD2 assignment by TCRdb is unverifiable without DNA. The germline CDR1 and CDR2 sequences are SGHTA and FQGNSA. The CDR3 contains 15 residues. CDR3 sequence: CASSQSGRQGNEQFF.

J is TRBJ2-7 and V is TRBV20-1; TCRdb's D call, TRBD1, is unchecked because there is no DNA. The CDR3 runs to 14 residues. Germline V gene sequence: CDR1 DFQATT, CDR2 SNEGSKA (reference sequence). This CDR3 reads CSARDPRVAYEQYF.

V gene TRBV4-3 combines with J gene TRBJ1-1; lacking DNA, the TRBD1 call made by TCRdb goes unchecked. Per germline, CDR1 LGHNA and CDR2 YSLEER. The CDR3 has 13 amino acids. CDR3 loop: CASSQGTDTEAFF.

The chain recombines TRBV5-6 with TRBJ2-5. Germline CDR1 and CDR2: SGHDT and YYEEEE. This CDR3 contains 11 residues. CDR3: CASSLAQDQYF.

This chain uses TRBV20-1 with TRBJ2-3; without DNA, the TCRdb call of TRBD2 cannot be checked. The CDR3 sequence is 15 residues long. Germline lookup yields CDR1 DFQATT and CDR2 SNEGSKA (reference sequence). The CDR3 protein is CSASGQRDTTDTQYF.

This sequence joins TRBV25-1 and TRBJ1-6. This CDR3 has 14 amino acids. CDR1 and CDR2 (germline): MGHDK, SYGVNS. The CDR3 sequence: CAIGLSSYNSPLHF.

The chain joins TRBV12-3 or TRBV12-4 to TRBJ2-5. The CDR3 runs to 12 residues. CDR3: CASSLEFETQYF.